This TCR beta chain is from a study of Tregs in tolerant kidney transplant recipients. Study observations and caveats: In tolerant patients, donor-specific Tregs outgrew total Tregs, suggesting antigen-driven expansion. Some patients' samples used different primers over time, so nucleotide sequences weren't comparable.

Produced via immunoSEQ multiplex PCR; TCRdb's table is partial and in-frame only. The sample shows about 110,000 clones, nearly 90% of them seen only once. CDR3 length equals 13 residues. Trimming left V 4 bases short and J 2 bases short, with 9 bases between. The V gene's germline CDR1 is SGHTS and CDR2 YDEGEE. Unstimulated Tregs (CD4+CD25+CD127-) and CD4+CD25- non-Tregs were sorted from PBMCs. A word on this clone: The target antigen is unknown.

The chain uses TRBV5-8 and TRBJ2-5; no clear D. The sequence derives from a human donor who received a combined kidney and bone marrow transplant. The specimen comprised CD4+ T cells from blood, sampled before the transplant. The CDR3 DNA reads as TGTGCCAGCAGCGGGCAGCTACAAGAGACCCAGTACTTC. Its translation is CASSGQLQETQYF.